The rows below give T cell receptor beta chains drawn from one sample of a study of blood T cells in healthy people across ages. MiXCR, applied by TCRdb to the 5' RACE reads, yields one record per CDR3 protein. The table lists over 750,000 distinct CDR3 sequences, roughly 25% of them singletons, with 9.4% in the top ten. Separately, the same data were catalogued under a study of T cells of mothers and their children.

Source material: blood. The origin of the receptors is a boy aged 5-17 years in good health. CDR3s include the opening cysteine and the closing phenylalanine or tryptophan. The D gene is left open where the match is weak. Rows may omit the clone size; those that give it use once, few, many or a size class.

V gene	clone size	D gene	J gene	CDR3 DNA	CDR3 protein
TRBV20-1	-	TRBD2	TRBJ2-3	TGCAGTGCCCAGACTAGCGGGACAGTTTTTAGCACAGATACGCAGTATTTT	CSAQTSGTVFSTDTQYF
TRBV7-9	few	-	TRBJ2-7	TGTGCCAGCAGCTTCCAGGGGCGCATCAACGAGCAGTACTTC	CASSFQGRINEQYF
TRBV18	-	TRBD1	TRBJ1-1	TGTGCCAGCTCACCTACCGCGACAGGGCTGGGTAGCACTGAAGCTTTCTTT	CASSPTATGLGSTEAFF
TRBV9	-	TRBD1	TRBJ2-7	TGTGCCAGCAGCGTAGGGTCGGGACAGCCCTCCTACGAGCAGTACTTC	CASSVGSGQPSYEQYF
TRBV4-1	few	-	TRBJ2-3	TGCGCCAGCAGCCAAGTGGAGTTGACAGATACGCAGTATTTT	CASSQVELTDTQYF
TRBV12-3/TRBV12-4	once	TRBD1	TRBJ1-2	TGTGCCAGCAGTCCACAATTGGGACAGTCAGCTAACTATGGCTACACCTTC	CASSPQLGQSANYGYTF
TRBV6-4	-	TRBD1	TRBJ1-1	TGTGCCAGCAGGGGTGGGACAGAAGACACTGAAGCTTTCTTT	CASRGGTEDTEAFF
TRBV5-1	-	-	TRBJ1-1	TGCGCCAGCAGCTTGTCATTGGTAGGGCAGGGCGCCACTGAAGCTTTCTTT	CASSLSLVGQGATEAFF
TRBV21-1	-	-	TRBJ2-3	TGTGCCAGCAGTACCACCACTAGCACAGATACGCAGTATTTT	CASSTTTSTDTQYF
TRBV7-9	-	-	TRBJ2-3	TGTGCCAGCAGCCTACCATTAGGGTTGGCAGATACGCAGTATTTT	CASSLPLGLADTQYF
TRBV7-9	-	TRBD1	TRBJ1-4	TGTGCCAGCAGCCCCGACCGACAGGGGGGGGGTGAAAAACTGTTTTTT	CASSPDRQGGGEKLFF
TRBV2	-	-	TRBJ2-5	TGTGCCAGCGCGTTCATAAAAGAGACCCAGTACTTC	CASAFIKETQYF
TRBV3-1	-	-	TRBJ2-7	TGTGCCAGCACCCTCGGGACGGATCCCTACGAGCAGTACTTC	CASTLGTDPYEQYF
TRBV29-1	-	TRBD1	TRBJ2-1	TGCTCGGGACAGGCGAGGAATGAGCAGTTCTTC	CSGQARNEQFF